This T cell receptor beta chain was documented in a study of vaccination effects on CD4 cells after COVID-19. Whole-study context: A couple of convalescent patients each provided a sample, at 16 days and at one week before vaccination. Study-wide findings and caveats: Substantial clonal contraction characterized both infection- and vaccine-induced clones late after vaccination.

With respect to this clone: Its antigen remains unknown.

TCRdb's table, derived via immunoSEQ multiplex PCR, lists solely in-frame clones and lacks some. The repertoire consists of roughly 17,000 clones, with approximately 81% occurring once and the leading ten covering about 15%. Germline CDR1 reads SGHTA; CDR2 reads FQGTGA. Trimming left V 2 bases short and J 0 bases short, with 8 bases between. The CDR3 runs 15 residues. Peptide-pool stimulation followed by sequencing identified expanded antigen-specific CD4+ clonotypes in the ViraFEST assay. Scientists isolated CD4+ T cells after an approximately 11-day culture period ended. A PCR test confirmed that the person had SARS-CoV-2 infection between March and December 2020.

The TCR comes from a human donor who had a prior SARS-CoV-2 infection. The genes are TRBV7-3 and TRBJ2-1; D remains ambiguous. This sample comprised CD4+ T cells from PBMCs cultured with SARS-CoV-2 spike peptides, obtained before COVID-19 vaccination. The CDR3 bases are TGTGCCAGCAGCTTACGTGGTGACTCCTACAATGAGCAGTTCTTC. Its translation is CASSLRGDSYNEQFF.